This T cell receptor (beta chain) was retrieved from a study of tumor and adjacent non-tumor tissue in lung cancer. Study-level background: Some 4.1 million productive TCRbeta reads were obtained per sample on average.

RNA was extracted from bulk tissue without any cell sorting. Distant lung tissue was collected more than 3 cm away from the tumor edge. Only a few counts were recorded for this clonotype. TCRbeta libraries were built with three rounds of nested PCR, modified from ARM-PCR. Each CDR3 protein gets one entry after TCRdb re-called the multiplex PCR reads with MiXCR. This table holds under 45,000 distinct CDR3 sequences, more than 50% found once. This receptor was identified in a man aged 50-59 years with non-small cell lung cancer. Sample: distant non-tumor lung tissue.

Here the CDR3 DNA reads TGTGCCGTGAGGGCAGGGGCGATCGGGGAGCTGTTTTTT. Amino acid sequence: CAVRAGAIGELFF. This chain uses TRBV19 with TRBJ2-2; TRBD1 might be the D (6 bases). V lost 11 bases and J lost 7, with 17 bases in between. The CDR3 covers 13 residues. Germline assignment: CDR1 LNHDA and CDR2 SQIVND (reference sequence).